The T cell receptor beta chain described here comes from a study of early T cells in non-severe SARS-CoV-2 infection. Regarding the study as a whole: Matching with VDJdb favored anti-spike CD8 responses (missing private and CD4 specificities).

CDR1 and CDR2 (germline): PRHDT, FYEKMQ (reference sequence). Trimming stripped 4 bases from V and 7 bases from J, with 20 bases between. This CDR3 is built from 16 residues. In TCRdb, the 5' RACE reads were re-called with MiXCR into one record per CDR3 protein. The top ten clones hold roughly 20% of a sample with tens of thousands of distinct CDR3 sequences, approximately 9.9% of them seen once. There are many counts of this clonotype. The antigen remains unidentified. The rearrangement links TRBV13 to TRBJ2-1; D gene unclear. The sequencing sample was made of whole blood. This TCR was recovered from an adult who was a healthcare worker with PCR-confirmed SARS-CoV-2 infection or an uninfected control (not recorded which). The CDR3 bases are TGTGCCAGCAGCTCGAGCCGGAACTCCCCCCTGAATGAGCAGTTCTTC. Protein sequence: CASSSSRNSPLNEQFF.